This T cell receptor beta chain was captured by sequencing in a study of cytomegalovirus exposure and HLA in healthy donors. General observations from the study: Altogether, more than 150 TCR beta chains were recorded as cytomegalovirus-associated. Rates of TCR association differed by HLA locus in a later analysis, with DRB1 highest and HLA-C lowest. Accurate predictions that matched the HLA-A and HLA-B alleles of most subjects were reportedly made from TCR beta sequences. In vitro confirmation showed three CMV-associated chains to be CMV antigen specific.

About this clone: Its antigen is currently unknown.

Primers: 60 Vbeta forward and 13 Jbeta reverse. Sequenced by immunoSEQ multiplex PCR; TCRdb stores in-frame clones only, minus some. This table holds 150,000 to 200,000 clones, roughly four fifths found once. In germline, CDR1 is MNHNY, CDR2 SVGAGI (reference sequence). This CDR3 region has 13 residues. V was pared by 4 bases and J by 3 bases, with 2 bases of the junction left unmatched. Sequencing input: PBMCs. The chain employs TRBV6-6 and TRBJ1-2, with 7 bases fitting TRBD1. The receptor was derived from a woman in her twenties or thirties in good health and CMV-seropositive. CDR3 sequence (DNA): TGTGCCAGCAGTTTTGGGACAGACTATGGCTACACCTTC. Translated: CASSFGTDYGYTF.